This TCR beta chain stems from a study of blood T cell repertoires in COVID-19. Study-level information: COVID-19 samples from acute and convalescent phases originated in the United States, Italy and Spain. Sources were T cells, B-cell-depleted T cells, or PBMCs; the material itself was cDNA or gDNA.

Per the authors' pipeline: For nucleated cells, counts were estimated from reference gene primer amplification. Profiled with immunoSEQ multiplex PCR; TCRdb holds only in-frame clones, not every one. D and trimming come from the DNA, and the V and J calls and clone size come from that table. The sample shows 210,000 or so clones, 80% to 90% of them seen only once. Germline values: CDR1 LNHDA, CDR2 SQIVND (reference sequence). Trimming pared 3 bases from V and 0 bases from J, leaving 8 bases between. The CDR3 runs 14 residues. The sample comprised peripheral blood. The source is a man in his forties or fifties with acute or convalescent COVID-19. V is TRBV19 and J is TRBJ1-2; D is ambiguous. The CDR3 DNA is TGTGCCAGTAGTATGGGGAGATCTAACTATGGCTACACCTTC. Its protein product is CASSMGRSNYGYTF.